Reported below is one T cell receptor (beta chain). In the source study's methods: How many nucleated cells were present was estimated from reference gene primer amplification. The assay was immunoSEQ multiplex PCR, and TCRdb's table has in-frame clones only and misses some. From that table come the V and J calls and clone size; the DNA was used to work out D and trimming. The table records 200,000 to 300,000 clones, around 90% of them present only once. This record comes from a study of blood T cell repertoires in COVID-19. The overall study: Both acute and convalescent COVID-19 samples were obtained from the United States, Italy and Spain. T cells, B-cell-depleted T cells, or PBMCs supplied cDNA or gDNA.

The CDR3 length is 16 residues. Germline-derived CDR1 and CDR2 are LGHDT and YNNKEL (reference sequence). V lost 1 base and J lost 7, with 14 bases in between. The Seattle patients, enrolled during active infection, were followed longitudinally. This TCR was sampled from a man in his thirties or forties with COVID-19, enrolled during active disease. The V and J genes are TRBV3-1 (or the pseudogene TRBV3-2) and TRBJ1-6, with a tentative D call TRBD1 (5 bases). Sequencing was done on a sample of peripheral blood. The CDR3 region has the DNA TGTGCCAGCAGCCAAGTCAGGGTGGATGGGAATTCACCCCTCCACTTT. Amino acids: CASSQVRVDGNSPLHF.